This T cell receptor beta chain came from a study of CD8 T cells in ankylosing spondylitis. Study outcomes and limitations: Disease-linked clones bore a CD8+ phenotype and were relatively rare in peripheral blood. Disease-linked clones reportedly showed significant enrichment in matched ankylosing spondylitis synovial fluid. Seemingly characteristic of ankylosing spondylitis blood was a TCR beta motif consisting of 7 or 8 highly homologous variants.

Generation of TCR beta libraries employed quantitative 5'-RACE incorporating molecular barcodes. Using its own MiXCR run on the 5' RACE reads, TCRdb lists one record per CDR3 protein. This repertoire shows 100,000 to 150,000 distinct CDR3 sequences, over 10% found once; its top ten account for approximately 4%. This clonotype has a handful of counts. Its antigen is not identified. The sequenced sample was blood, either unsorted or a sorted T cell fraction (not recorded which). This sequence was found in a female donor with ankylosing spondylitis or in good health (not recorded which).

The CDR3 spells CASSYPRTGGYEQYF. The CDR3 nucleotides read TGTGCCAGCAGCTACCCCAGGACAGGGGGCTACGAGCAGTACTTC. The chain carries TRBV7-9 and TRBJ2-7; TRBD1 matches at 10 bases. CDR1 is SEHNR and CDR2 is FQNEAQ in the germline V gene (reference sequence). The CDR3 is 15 amino acids. After removal of 4 bases from V and 3 bases from J, the junction contained 6 bases not matched to a gene. Filled out from reference TRBV7-9 and TRBJ2-7, the complete variable domain reads DTGVSQNPRHKITKRGQNVTFRCDPISEHNRLYWYRQTLGQGPEFLTYFQNEAQLEKSRLLSDRFSAERPKGSFSTLEIQRTEQGDSAMYLCASSYPRTGGYEQYFGPGTRLTVT.